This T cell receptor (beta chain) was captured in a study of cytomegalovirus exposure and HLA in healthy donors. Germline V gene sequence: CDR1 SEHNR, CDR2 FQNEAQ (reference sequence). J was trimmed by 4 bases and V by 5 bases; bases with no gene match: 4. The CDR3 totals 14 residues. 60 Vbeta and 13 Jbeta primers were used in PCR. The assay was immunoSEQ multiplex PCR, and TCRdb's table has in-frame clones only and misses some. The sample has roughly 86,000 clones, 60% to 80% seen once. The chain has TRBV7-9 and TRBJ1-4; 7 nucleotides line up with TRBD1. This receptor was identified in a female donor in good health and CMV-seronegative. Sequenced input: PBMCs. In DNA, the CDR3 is TGTGCCAGCAGCCGACAGGGAAGTAATGAAAAACTGTTTTTT. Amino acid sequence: CASSRQGSNEKLFF.